This TCR beta chain was profiled in a study of T-cell memory formation after mild COVID-19. This clonotype has just a few counts. MiXCR, applied by TCRdb to the 5' RACE reads, yields one record per CDR3 protein. There are around 250,000 distinct CDR3 sequences in the sample; 15% to 17% occur only once, and around 2.2% lies in the top ten. Germline V gene data show CDR1 as LNHDA and CDR2 as SQIVND (reference sequence). The CDR3 consists of 16 residues. V lost 5 bases, J lost 1 base, and 16 bases lay in between. Sequencing was performed on PBMCs or a T cell subset sorted from them (not recorded which). The TCR comes from an adult woman who had mild COVID-19 (a few samples of this study predate the infection). Cell type and time point are not known. The rearrangement joins TRBV19 to TRBJ2-3, with D perhaps TRBD1 (6 bases). The CDR3 spells CASSPGTPSGTDTQYF. In DNA, the CDR3 is TGTGCCAGTAGTCCCGGGACACCGTCCGGCACAGATACGCAGTATTTT.